In this sample, the clone carrying this T cell receptor (beta chain) turned up a few times. The sample comes from a study of patients and donors after allogeneic stem cell transplantation. Each CDR3 protein gets one entry after TCRdb re-called the RT-PCR reads with MiXCR. The sample has about a million distinct CDR3 sequences; roughly 18% are singletons. The material sequenced was blood, either unsorted or a sorted T cell fraction (not recorded which). This TCR was recovered from a human donor who was either an allogeneic HSCT recipient or a stem cell or donor lymphocyte infusion donor (not recorded which). It is not recorded whose cells these are; they may come from a transplant donor.

The CDR3 spells CATRRDRGLTGELFF. The DNA for the CDR3 is TGTGCCACCAGACGGGACAGGGGATTGACCGGGGAGCTGTTTTTT. This rearrangement joins TRBV15 to TRBJ2-2; 10 positions agree with TRBD1. This CDR3 contains 15 residues. With 6 bases clipped from V and 5 bases from J, the junction kept 6 bases outside the gene matches. The V gene's germline CDR1 is LNHNV and CDR2 YYDKDF (reference sequence). The full variable domain, its missing parts supplied by reference TRBV15 and TRBJ2-2, is DAMVIQNPRYQVTQFGKPVTLSCSQTLNHNVMYWYQQKSSQAPKLLFHYYDKDFNNEADTPDNFQSRRPNTSFCFLDIRSPGLGDTAMYLCATRRDRGLTGELFFGEGSRLTVL.